The 13 T cell receptor beta chains reported below all come from one sample, sequenced in a study of identical twins. MiXCR was run by TCRdb on the 5' RACE reads, yielding one entry per CDR3 protein. The table includes nearly 900,000 distinct CDR3 sequences, approximately 13% detected once. These data are also associated with another study on yellow fever vaccine responses in identical twins.

The sample taken for sequencing was PBMCs. These TCRs come from a woman aged 18-29 years in good health.

This clonotype was found a few times. This chain uses TRBV7-2 with TRBJ2-5; no reliable D call. The CDR3 has 13 amino acids. Trimming removed 5 bases at V and 3 bases at J, with 10 bases between. The germline CDR1 and CDR2 sequences are SGHTA and FQGNSA. The CDR3 sequence is CASSPWMKETQYF. CDR3 in DNA: TGTGCCAGCAGCCCTTGGATGAAAGAGACCCAGTACTTC.

The gene calls are TRBV12-3 or TRBV12-4 and TRBJ1-6, with 7 nucleotides matching TRBD1. The CDR3 length is 14 residues. Trimming at V came to 5 bases and at J to 5 bases, leaving 3 bases not matched to a gene. The CDR3 protein is CASSAGQHNSPLHF. CDR3 sequence (DNA): TGTGCCAGCAGTGCGGGACAGCATAATTCACCCCTCCACTTT.

The table lists this clonotype with a few counts. The chain carries TRBV18 and TRBJ2-1; 8 bases align to TRBD2. The V gene's germline CDR1 is KGHSH and CDR2 LQKENI. The V segment lost 2 bases and the J segment 5 bases; nucleotides outside the gene matches: 8. The CDR3 covers 16 residues. CDR3 in amino acids: CASSPSGGGLHNEQFF. The CDR3 DNA sequence: TGTGCCAGCTCACCATCGGGCGGGGGGCTCCACAATGAGCAGTTCTTC.

At least ten counts were recorded for this clonotype. The V call is TRBV3-1, the J call TRBJ2-7; D unclear. CDR3 length: 13 residues. Germline V CDR1 and CDR2: LGHDT, YNNKEL (reference sequence). V was trimmed by 1 base and J by 5 bases, leaving 9 bases between them. The CDR3 region has the DNA TGTGCCAGCAGCCAAGGGCTTACGGACGAGCAGTACTTC. Translating it yields CASSQGLTDEQYF.

The rearrangement uses TRBV6-1 and TRBJ1-5; no definite D call. Deletions cut 9 bases from V and 7 bases from J, with 16 bases between. Germline assignment: CDR1 MNHNS and CDR2 SASEGT. CDR3 length equals 13 residues. The CDR3 sequence: CARAEALGQPQHF. Written as DNA, the CDR3 is TGTGCCAGAGCGGAGGCTCTTGGGCAGCCCCAGCATTTT.

This chain links TRBV5-6 with TRBJ1-4; weak D call: TRBD1 (5 bases). V was clipped by 3 bases and J by 8 bases, with 11 bases between them. CDR1 is SGHDT, CDR2 YYEEEE, per germline. This CDR3 is built from 13 residues. The CDR3 protein is CASSSQGGEKLFF. The CDR3 DNA is TGTGCCAGCAGCTCTCAGGGAGGGGAAAAACTGTTTTTT.

The sample holds a few counts of this clonotype. The rearrangement links TRBV4-1 to TRBJ1-5; D is unclear. The CDR3 runs to 16 residues. Germline CDR1 is MGHRA and CDR2 is YSYEKL. V shed 4 bases and J shed 1 base, with 14 bases lying between them. Here the CDR3 reads CASSLTVSGSNQPQHF. CDR3 in DNA: TGCGCCAGCAGCCTAACGGTGTCGGGAAGCAATCAGCCCCAGCATTTT.

The rearrangement links TRBV24-1 to TRBJ2-2, with D hard to call. Trimming removed 5 bases at V and 4 bases at J, with 7 bases between. Germline values: CDR1 KGHDR, CDR2 SFDVKD. CDR3 length: 13 residues. CDR3 coding DNA: TGTGCCACCAGTGTGACGTTCACCGGGGAGCTGTTTTTT. It translates to CATSVTFTGELFF.

V gene TRBV10-3 combines with J gene TRBJ2-5; possible D gene TRBD1, 6 bases. CDR1 is ENHRY and CDR2 is SYGVKD in the germline V gene. The CDR3 consists of 15 residues. Between the trimmed V and J ends, which lost 6 bases and 3 bases, there was a span of 17 bases. The CDR3 bases are TGTGCCATCAGGTCCGGGCAGGGGTTGGAAGAGACCCAGTACTTC. This translates into CAIRSGQGLEETQYF.

This clonotype has only a few counts. The chain couples TRBV20-1 to TRBJ2-1, with 13 bases fitting TRBD2. The CDR3 is made up of 15 amino acids. Germline V gene sequence: CDR1 DFQATT, CDR2 SNEGSKA (reference sequence). Germline trimming cut 3 bases from V and 5 bases from J; bases unmatched to any gene: 4. The CDR3 spells CSARPGTSGDNEQFF. Here the CDR3 DNA reads TGCAGTGCTAGGCCCGGGACTAGCGGGGACAATGAGCAGTTCTTC.

This chain links TRBV6-5 with TRBJ1-2, with unresolved D. This CDR3 has 13 amino acids. The germline gives CDR1 MNHEY, CDR2 SVGAGI. The V and J ends lost 0 bases and 8 bases respectively, with 10 bases between them. Here the CDR3 reads CASSYSGDPGYTF. The CDR3 DNA follows: TGTGCCAGCAGTTACTCAGGTGACCCCGGCTACACCTTC.

The chain couples TRBV20-1 to TRBJ1-1, with TRBD1 matching 10 bases. Losses at the gene ends were 6 bases for V and 5 bases for J; bases not matched to a gene: 6. Germline-derived CDR1 and CDR2 are DFQATT and SNEGSKA (reference sequence). This CDR3 is 13 amino acids long. CDR3 nucleotides: TGCAGTGCGGGGACAGGGGTGTTTACTGAAGCTTTCTTT. It translates to CSAGTGVFTEAFF.

This clonotype was seen at least ten times. This rearrangement joins TRBV5-1 to TRBJ1-2, with D possibly matching TRBD1 (5 bases). Trimming took 1 base from V and 6 from J, leaving 10 bases between them. Germline CDR1 SGHRS, CDR2 YFSETQ. The CDR3 runs 13 residues. The CDR3 bases are TGCGCCAGCAGCTTGACGTTGGGGGATGGCTACACCTTC. Protein product: CASSLTLGDGYTF.